These T cell receptor beta chains were read from a single sample in a study of cytomegalovirus exposure and HLA in healthy donors. Sequencing used immunoSEQ multiplex PCR; TCRdb keeps in-frame clones, though not all of them. In the table there are over 120,000 clones, around two thirds of which are singletons. The sequenced sample was PBMCs. These receptors originate from a woman aged 55 to 70 in good health and CMV-seropositive. The CDR3 runs from the conserved cysteine through the conserved F or W. Fields, in order: clone size, D gene, V gene, J gene, CDR3 protein, CDR3 DNA. A D gene is named only where the DNA matches it firmly. Not every row has a clone size; where given, it reads once, few, many or a size class.

.	.	TRBV7-9	TRBJ1-1	CASRLIRDMNTEAFF	TGTGCCAGCAGGTTAATCAGGGACATGAACACTGAAGCTTTCTTT
.	TRBD2	TRBV7-2	TRBJ2-2	CASSFGLAVTGELFF	TGTGCCAGCAGCTTCGGACTAGCGGTCACCGGGGAGCTGTTTTTT
.	.	TRBV6-6	TRBJ2-2	CASRPTTGGVGELFF	TGTGCCAGCAGACCCACGACAGGAGGCGTGGGGGAGCTGTTTTTT
.	.	TRBV7-9	TRBJ2-5	CASSFRTDQETQYF	TGTGCCAGCAGCTTCCGGACAGACCAAGAGACCCAGTACTTC
few	.	TRBV7-9	TRBJ1-1	CASSWTGGTEAFF	TGTGCCAGCAGCTGGACCGGGGGAACTGAAGCTTTCTTT
.	TRBD1	TRBV28	TRBJ1-4	CASTSLGTVEKLFF	TGTGCCAGCACCTCCCTGGGGACAGTTGAAAAACTGTTTTTT
.	TRBD1	TRBV18	TRBJ2-5	CASSPLGTGGQETQYF	TGTGCCAGCTCACCCCTAGGGACAGGGGGGCAAGAGACCCAGTACTTC
once	TRBD2	TRBV5-1	TRBJ2-1	CASSLGLASGEQFF	TGCGCCAGCAGCTTGGGACTAGCGTCGGGTGAGCAGTTCTTC
.	.	TRBV19	TRBJ2-1	CASSWGPSVDEQFF	TGTGCCAGTAGTTGGGGCCCTAGCGTAGATGAGCAGTTCTTC
.	.	TRBV7-9	TRBJ2-1	CASSLASSFNEQFF	TGTGCCAGCAGCTTAGCTTCTTCGTTCAATGAGCAGTTCTTC
.	TRBD1	TRBV11-2	TRBJ2-7	CASSPGQGYYEQYF	TGTGCCAGCAGCCCGGGACAGGGCTACTACGAGCAGTACTTC
few	.	TRBV7-2	TRBJ2-3	CASSLRTHSTDTQYF	TGTGCCAGCAGCTTAAGGACTCATTCCACAGATACGCAGTATTTT
.	.	TRBV2	TRBJ2-3	CASSEEAAWSADTQYF	TGTGCCAGCAGTGAAGAGGCAGCCTGGAGTGCAGATACGCAGTATTTT
.	TRBD1	TRBV11-3	TRBJ1-1	CASSSSGGMNTEAFF	TGTGCCAGCAGCTCGTCAGGGGGCATGAACACTGAAGCTTTCTTT
.	.	TRBV6-6	TRBJ2-7	CASSSLIGDEQYF	TGTGCCAGCAGTTCACTCATCGGGGACGAGCAGTACTTC
.	TRBD1	TRBV5-1	TRBJ2-7	CASGKDRGNYEQYF	TGCGCCAGCGGCAAAGACAGGGGAAACTACGAGCAGTACTTC
.	.	TRBV5-1	TRBJ1-1	CASSLELNTEAFF	TGCGCCAGCAGCCTAGAGCTGAACACTGAAGCTTTCTTT
.	.	TRBV6-1	TRBJ2-1	CASSWQEGSYNEQFF	TGTGCCAGCAGTTGGCAGGAGGGGTCCTACAATGAGCAGTTCTTC
.	TRBD1	TRBV5-1	TRBJ2-7	CASSLETGAHVEQYF	TGCGCCAGCAGCTTGGAAACAGGGGCTCATGTGGAGCAGTACTTC
.	TRBD2	TRBV4-1	TRBJ2-1	CASSIGLAGSYNEQFF	TGCGCCAGCAGCATAGGACTAGCGGGAAGCTACAATGAGCAGTTCTTC